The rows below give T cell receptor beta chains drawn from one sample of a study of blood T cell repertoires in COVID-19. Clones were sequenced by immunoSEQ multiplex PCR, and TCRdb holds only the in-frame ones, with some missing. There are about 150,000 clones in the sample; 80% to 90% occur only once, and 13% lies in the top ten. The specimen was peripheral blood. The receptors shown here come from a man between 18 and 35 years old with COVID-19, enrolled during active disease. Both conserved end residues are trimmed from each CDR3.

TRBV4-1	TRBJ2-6	ASSQAPGSGANVLT
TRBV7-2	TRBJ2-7	ASSWGGEQY
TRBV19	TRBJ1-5	ASSIDPAGLGQPQH
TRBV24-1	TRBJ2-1	ATRTGNEQF
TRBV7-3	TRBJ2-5	ASSRTSGRVETQY
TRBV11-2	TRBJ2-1	ASSPIGGNEQF
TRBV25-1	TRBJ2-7	ASRATGLLGEQY
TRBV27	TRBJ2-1	ASSSLGPPKQF
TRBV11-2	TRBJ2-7	ASRSSYEQY
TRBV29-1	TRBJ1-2	SVDTGGDYGYT
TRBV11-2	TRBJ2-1	ASSLSGQDYNEQF
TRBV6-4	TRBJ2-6	ASTIPGSGANVLT
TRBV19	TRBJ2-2	ASSIQREITGELF
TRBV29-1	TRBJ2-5	SGREAEETQY
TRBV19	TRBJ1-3	ASRKQDSGNTIY
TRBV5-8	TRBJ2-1	ASSLLVAGDNEQF
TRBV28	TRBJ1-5	ASSYGGVLYSNQPQH
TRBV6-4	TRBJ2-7	ASGSPSYEQY
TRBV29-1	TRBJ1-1	SATPQGTEAF
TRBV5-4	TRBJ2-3	ASSFPEGLTSGGRDTQY
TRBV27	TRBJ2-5	ASSQNGAGGMSETQY
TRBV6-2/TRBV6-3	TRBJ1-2	ASSRGTGDNYGYT
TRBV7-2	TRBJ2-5	ASSLVYGGETQY
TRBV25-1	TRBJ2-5	ASTPRGRETQY
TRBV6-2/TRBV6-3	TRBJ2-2	ASSPTVGLAELF
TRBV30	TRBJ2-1	AWSQGGYNEQF
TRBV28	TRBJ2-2	ASIQPGLAGGRVTGELF
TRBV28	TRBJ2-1	ASSLERYNEQF
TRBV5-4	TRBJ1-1	ASSAAGRRGEAF
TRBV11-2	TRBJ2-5	ASEGGNRETQY
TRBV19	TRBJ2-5	ASSILDRGRETQY
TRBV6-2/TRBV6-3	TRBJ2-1	ASSYLGQDNEQF
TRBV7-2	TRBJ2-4	ASSSLAGPKNIQY
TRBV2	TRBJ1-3	ASSPLRGAGNTIY
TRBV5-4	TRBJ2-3	ASSRQGAGEDTQY
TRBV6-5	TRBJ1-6	ASHTGSNSPLH
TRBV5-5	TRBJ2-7	ASSLEEGLAGDEQY
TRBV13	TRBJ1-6	ASTPGLANSPLH
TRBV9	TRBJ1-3	ASSAQGNTIY
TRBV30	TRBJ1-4	AWSMTGVREKLF
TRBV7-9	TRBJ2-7	ASSLVFSGASYEQY
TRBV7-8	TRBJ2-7	ASSFGGIYEQY
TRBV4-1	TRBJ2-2	ASSHPGTGELF
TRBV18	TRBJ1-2	ASSPLSSQGGMDGYT
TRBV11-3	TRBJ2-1	ASSLVAGNEQF
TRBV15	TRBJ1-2	ATSRDRGENYGYT
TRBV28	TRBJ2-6	ASRKQGAGANVLT
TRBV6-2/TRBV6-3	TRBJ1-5	ASSYPQGRGNQPQH
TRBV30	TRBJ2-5	AWSGMTHLQETQY
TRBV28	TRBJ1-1	ASSWENEAF
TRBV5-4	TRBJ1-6	ASSEGQADSPLH
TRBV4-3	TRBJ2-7	ASSQIDRASSYEQY
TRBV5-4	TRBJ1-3	ASSKFKGSGNTIY